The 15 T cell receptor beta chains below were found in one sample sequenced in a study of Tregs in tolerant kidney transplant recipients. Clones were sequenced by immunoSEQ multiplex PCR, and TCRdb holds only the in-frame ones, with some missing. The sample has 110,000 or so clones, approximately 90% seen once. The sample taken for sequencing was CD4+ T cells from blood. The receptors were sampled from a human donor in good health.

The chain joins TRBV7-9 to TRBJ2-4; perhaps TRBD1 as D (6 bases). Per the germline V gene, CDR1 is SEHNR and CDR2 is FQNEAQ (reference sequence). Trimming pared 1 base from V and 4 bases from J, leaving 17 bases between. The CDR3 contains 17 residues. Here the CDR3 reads CASSLGRQAVEKNIQYF. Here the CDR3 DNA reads TGTGCCAGCAGCTTAGGACGACAGGCGGTGGAGAAAAACATTCAGTACTTC.

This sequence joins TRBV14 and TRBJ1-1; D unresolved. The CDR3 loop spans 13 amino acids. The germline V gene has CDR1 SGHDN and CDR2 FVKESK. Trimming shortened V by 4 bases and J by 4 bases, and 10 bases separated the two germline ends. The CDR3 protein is CASSLGRSTEAFF. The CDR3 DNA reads TGTGCCAGCAGCCTCGGACGGAGCACTGAAGCTTTCTTT.

CDR3 sequence: CASSLGPRANTGELFF. DNA for the CDR3: TGCGCCAGCAGCTTGGGGCCCAGGGCGAACACCGGGGAGCTGTTTTTT. The J gene is TRBJ2-2, the V gene TRBV5-1; tentatively, D is TRBD1 (5 bases). The CDR3 length is 16 residues. Looked up from germline, CDR1 is SGHRS and CDR2 is YFSETQ. Trimming cost V 0 bases and J 0 bases, with 9 bases left between them.

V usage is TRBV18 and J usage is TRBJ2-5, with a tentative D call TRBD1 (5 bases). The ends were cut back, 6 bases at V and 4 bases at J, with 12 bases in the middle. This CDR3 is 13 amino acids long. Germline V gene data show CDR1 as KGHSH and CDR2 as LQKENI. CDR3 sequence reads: CASSLTRGETQYF. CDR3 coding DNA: TGTGCCAGCTCTCTCACAAGGGGAGAGACCCAGTACTTC. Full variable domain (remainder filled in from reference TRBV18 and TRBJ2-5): NAGVMQNPRHLVRRRGQEARLRCSPMKGHSHVYWYRQLPEEGLKFMVYLQKENIIDESGMPKERFSAEFPKEGPSILRIQQVVRGDSAAYFCASSLTRGETQYFGPGTRLLVL.

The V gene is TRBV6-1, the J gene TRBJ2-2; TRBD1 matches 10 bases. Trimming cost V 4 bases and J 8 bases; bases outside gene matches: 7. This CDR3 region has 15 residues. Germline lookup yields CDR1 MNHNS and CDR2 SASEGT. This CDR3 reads CASSVRGTGAGELFF. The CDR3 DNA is TGTGCCAGCAGTGTTCGTGGGACAGGGGCAGGGGAGCTGTTTTTT.

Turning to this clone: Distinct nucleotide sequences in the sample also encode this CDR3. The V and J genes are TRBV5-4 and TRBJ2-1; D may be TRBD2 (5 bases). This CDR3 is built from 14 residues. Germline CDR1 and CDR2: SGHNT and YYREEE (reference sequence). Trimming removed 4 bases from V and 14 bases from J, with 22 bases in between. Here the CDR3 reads CASSHVEGRGTKFF. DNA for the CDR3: TGTGCCAGCAGCCACGTAGAGGGAAGAGGAACTAAGTTCTTC.

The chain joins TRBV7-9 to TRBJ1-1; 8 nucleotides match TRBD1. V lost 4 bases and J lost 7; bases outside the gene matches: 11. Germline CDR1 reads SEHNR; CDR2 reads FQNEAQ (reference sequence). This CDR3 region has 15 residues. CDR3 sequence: CASSSMYRGSGEAFF. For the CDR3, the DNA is TGTGCCAGCAGCTCCATGTACAGGGGGTCGGGTGAAGCTTTCTTT.

The CDR3 nucleotides read TGTGCCAGCAGCCACTCCTACGAGCAGTACTTC. Its protein product is CASSHSYEQYF. The chain combines TRBV6-5 with TRBJ2-7; no clear D gene. This CDR3 has 11 amino acids. Trimming stripped 6 bases from V and 0 bases from J, with 3 bases between. CDR1 and CDR2 from the germline V gene are MNHEY and SVGAGI.

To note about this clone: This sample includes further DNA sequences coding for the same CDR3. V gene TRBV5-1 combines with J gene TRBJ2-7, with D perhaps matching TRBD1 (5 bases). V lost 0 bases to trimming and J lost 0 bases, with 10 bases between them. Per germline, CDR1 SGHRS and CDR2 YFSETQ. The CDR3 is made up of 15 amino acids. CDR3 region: CASSLGTGRSYEQYF. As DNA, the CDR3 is TGCGCCAGCAGCTTGGGTACAGGTCGCTCCTACGAGCAGTACTTC.

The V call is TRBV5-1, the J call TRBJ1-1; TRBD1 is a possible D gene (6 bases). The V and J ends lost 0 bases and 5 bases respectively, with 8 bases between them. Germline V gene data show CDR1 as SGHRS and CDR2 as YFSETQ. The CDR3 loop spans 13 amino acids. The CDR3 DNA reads TGCGCCAGCAGCTTGGCAACAGGGACTGAAGCTTTCTTT. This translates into CASSLATGTEAFF.

DNA of the CDR3: TGCGCCAGCAGCCAACAGGACTCTGGAAACACCATATATTTT. The encoded protein is CASSQQDSGNTIYF. The rearrangement links TRBV5-1 to TRBJ1-3, with D possibly being TRBD1 (5 bases). The CDR3 runs to 14 residues. Germline V lookup: CDR1 SGHRS, CDR2 YFSETQ. The V end was cut by 4 bases, the J end by 0 bases, with 8 bases between.

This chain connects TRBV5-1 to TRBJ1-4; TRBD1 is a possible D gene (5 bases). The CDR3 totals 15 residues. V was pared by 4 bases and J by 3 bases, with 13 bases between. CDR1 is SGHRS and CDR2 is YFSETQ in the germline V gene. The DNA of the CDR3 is TGCGCCAGCAGCCCAGGGACCGCCCCTAATGAAAAACTGTTTTTT. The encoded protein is CASSPGTAPNEKLFF.

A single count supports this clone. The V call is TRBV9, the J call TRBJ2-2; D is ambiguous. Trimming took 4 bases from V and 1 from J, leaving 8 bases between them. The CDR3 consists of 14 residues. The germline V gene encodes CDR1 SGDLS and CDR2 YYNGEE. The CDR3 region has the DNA TGTGCCAGCAGCCCCCCCGGGAACACCGGGGAGCTGTTTTTT. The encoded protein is CASSPPGNTGELFF.

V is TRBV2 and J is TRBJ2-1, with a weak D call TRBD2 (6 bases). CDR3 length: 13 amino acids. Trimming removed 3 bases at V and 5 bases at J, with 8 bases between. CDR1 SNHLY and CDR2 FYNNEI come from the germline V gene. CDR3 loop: CASSDAGNNEQFF. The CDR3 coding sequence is TGTGCCAGCAGTGATGCGGGAAACAATGAGCAGTTCTTC.

DNA of the CDR3: TGCAGCGTTCAGAGAATCCAAGAGACCCAGTACTTC. This sequence encodes CSVQRIQETQYF. The chain recombines TRBV29-1 with TRBJ2-5; D gene unclear. CDR1 and CDR2 from the germline V gene are SQVTM and ANQGSEA. The V and J ends lost 5 bases and 1 base respectively, with 8 bases between them. This CDR3 is 12 amino acids long.